A selection of T cell receptor beta chains follows, all from one sample in a study of radiotherapy plus CTLA-4 blockade in lung cancer. Data came from immunoSEQ multiplex PCR; TCRdb stores just in-frame clones and leaves some out. The sample records about 38,000 clones, approximately 86% being singletons. Sequencing was performed on peripheral blood, taken from a patient treated with radiotherapy plus ipilimumab. These receptor sequences come from a human donor with non-small cell lung cancer whose response to radiotherapy plus ipilimumab could not be evaluated. Each CDR3 is given with its conserved first and last residue. Fields, in order: CDR3 DNA, CDR3 protein, D gene, clone size, J gene, V gene. The D gene is left open where the match is weak. Size values are once, few and many counts, or a class for expanded clones, and some rows have none.

CDR3 DNA: TGTGCCAGCAGCACAGGGTACCAAGAGACCCAGTACTTC
CDR3 protein: CASSTGYQETQYF
D gene: .
clone size: .
J gene: TRBJ2-5
V gene: TRBV7-3

CDR3 DNA: TGTGCCAGCAGTCCACTAGCCTCCCGGGCCATTCAGTACTTC
CDR3 protein: CASSPLASRAIQYF
D gene: .
clone size: .
J gene: TRBJ2-4
V gene: TRBV27

CDR3 DNA: TGTGCCAGCAGCCGCGCCACCGGGGAGCTGTTTTTT
CDR3 protein: CASSRATGELFF
D gene: .
clone size: .
J gene: TRBJ2-2
V gene: TRBV9

CDR3 DNA: TGTGCCAGCAGCCACCGTCCCGGTACGCAGTATTTT
CDR3 protein: CASSHRPGTQYF
D gene: .
clone size: .
J gene: TRBJ2-3
V gene: TRBV4-2

CDR3 DNA: TGTGCCAGCACCCTTACGGGGACCCAGTACTTC
CDR3 protein: CASTLTGTQYF
D gene: .
clone size: .
J gene: TRBJ2-5
V gene: TRBV7-9

CDR3 DNA: TGTGCCAGTAGTATTACCGGGGGAAATCAGCCCCAGCATTTT
CDR3 protein: CASSITGGNQPQHF
D gene: .
clone size: .
J gene: TRBJ1-5
V gene: TRBV19

CDR3 DNA: TGTGCCAGTAGAACACAGGGAACTAATGAAAAACTGTTTTTT
CDR3 protein: CASRTQGTNEKLFF
D gene: .
clone size: once
J gene: TRBJ1-4
V gene: TRBV19

CDR3 DNA: TGCGCCAGCAGCTTGGAGGGGACAGGGGGCTACGAGCAGTACTTC
CDR3 protein: CASSLEGTGGYEQYF
D gene: TRBD1
clone size: .
J gene: TRBJ2-7
V gene: TRBV5-1

CDR3 DNA: TGTGCCAGCAGTCACTCCTTGTCCCCTTACGAGCAGTACTTC
CDR3 protein: CASSHSLSPYEQYF
D gene: .
clone size: .
J gene: TRBJ2-7
V gene: TRBV6-4

CDR3 DNA: TGTGCCAGCTTGAGGGGGAGTACAGATACGCAGTATTTT
CDR3 protein: CASLRGSTDTQYF
D gene: .
clone size: .
J gene: TRBJ2-3
V gene: TRBV6-1

CDR3 DNA: TGCGCCAGCAGTTGGAGCCGGTCTAGCTCCTACAATGAGCAGTTCTTC
CDR3 protein: CASSWSRSSSYNEQFF
D gene: .
clone size: .
J gene: TRBJ2-1
V gene: TRBV5-1

CDR3 DNA: TGTGCCAGCAGTGGACTTCTGGAGACCCAGTACTTC
CDR3 protein: CASSGLLETQYF
D gene: .
clone size: .
J gene: TRBJ2-5
V gene: TRBV2

CDR3 DNA: TGTGCCAGCTTAGGGGACAGGGGGCAGGGTGGCTACACCTTC
CDR3 protein: CASLGDRGQGGYTF
D gene: TRBD1
clone size: .
J gene: TRBJ1-2
V gene: TRBV28

CDR3 DNA: TGTGCCTGGATCCCCCTGTCCGGGGAGCAACAAGAGACCCAGTACTTC
CDR3 protein: CAWIPLSGEQQETQYF
D gene: .
clone size: .
J gene: TRBJ2-5
V gene: TRBV30

CDR3 DNA: TGTGCCAGCAGTTTATTGCTAGCGGGGGAGGTTTCGTACTTC
CDR3 protein: CASSLLLAGEVSYF
D gene: TRBD2
clone size: .
J gene: TRBJ2-7
V gene: TRBV28

CDR3 DNA: TGTGCCAGCTCACCACCACGGGGGGACAGGTACGAGCAGTACTTC
CDR3 protein: CASSPPRGDRYEQYF
D gene: .
clone size: .
J gene: TRBJ2-7
V gene: TRBV18

CDR3 DNA: TGCGCCAGCAGTGAGGACAGCGGGATTACTCGCTACACCTTC
CDR3 protein: CASSEDSGITRYTF
D gene: .
clone size: .
J gene: TRBJ1-2
V gene: TRBV10-2

CDR3 DNA: TGTGCCAGCAGCGCCCCGGGACAGGGGGCGCGGGAGACCCAGTACTTC
CDR3 protein: CASSAPGQGARETQYF
D gene: TRBD1
clone size: .
J gene: TRBJ2-5
V gene: TRBV5-6

CDR3 DNA: TGTGCCAGCAGCTTAACGGGAAATTCACCCCTCCACTTT
CDR3 protein: CASSLTGNSPLHF
D gene: .
clone size: .
J gene: TRBJ1-6
V gene: TRBV7-2

CDR3 DNA: TGCAGCGGGAGACAGGGCCATGAGCAGTTCTTC
CDR3 protein: CSGRQGHEQFF
D gene: .
clone size: once
J gene: TRBJ2-1
V gene: TRBV20-1

CDR3 DNA: TGTGCCAGCAGTGAAAGAAGACAGAACTCCTACAATGAGCAGTTCTTC
CDR3 protein: CASSERRQNSYNEQFF
D gene: .
clone size: .
J gene: TRBJ2-1
V gene: TRBV2

CDR3 DNA: TGTGCCAGCAGCCCCAGGACAAGAAATAGCAATCAGCCCCAGCATTTT
CDR3 protein: CASSPRTRNSNQPQHF
D gene: .
clone size: .
J gene: TRBJ1-5
V gene: TRBV6-6

CDR3 DNA: TGTGCCAGCAGCACAGGACAGGGGCACAACTATGGCTACACCTTC
CDR3 protein: CASSTGQGHNYGYTF
D gene: TRBD1
clone size: few
J gene: TRBJ1-2
V gene: TRBV7-9

CDR3 DNA: TGTGCCAGCAGCTGGAGGGGAAGTAATTCACCCCTCCACTTT
CDR3 protein: CASSWRGSNSPLHF
D gene: .
clone size: .
J gene: TRBJ1-6
V gene: TRBV11-3

CDR3 DNA: TGTGCCAACCCCGCTAGGGGTCCCGCCTTC
CDR3 protein: CANPARGPAF
D gene: .
clone size: once
J gene: TRBJ1-2
V gene: TRBV27

CDR3 DNA: TGTGCAACTGCCTATGGGCAGGGTGGGCAGTTCTTC
CDR3 protein: CATAYGQGGQFF
D gene: .
clone size: .
J gene: TRBJ2-1
V gene: TRBV25-1

CDR3 DNA: TGTGCCAGCAGCCCCCGTTGGTGGAGTCAAGATACGCAGTATTTT
CDR3 protein: CASSPRWWSQDTQYF
D gene: .
clone size: .
J gene: TRBJ2-3
V gene: TRBV11-2

CDR3 DNA: TGCGCCAGCAGCCAGAAAACAGGGCCCTCCTACGAGCAGTACTTC
CDR3 protein: CASSQKTGPSYEQYF
D gene: .
clone size: few
J gene: TRBJ2-7
V gene: TRBV4-1

CDR3 DNA: TGTGCCAGTGGAGTCCGAGGGCCCCAGCATTTT
CDR3 protein: CASGVRGPQHF
D gene: .
clone size: .
J gene: TRBJ1-5
V gene: TRBV28

CDR3 DNA: TGTGCCAGCAGCTTAACCGGGACTCCTCCCACAGATACGCAGTATTTT
CDR3 protein: CASSLTGTPPTDTQYF
D gene: .
clone size: once
J gene: TRBJ2-3
V gene: TRBV7-8

CDR3 DNA: TGCGCCAGCAGCACAAGACAGGGGGCTAGTTCACCCCTCCACTTT
CDR3 protein: CASSTRQGASSPLHF
D gene: TRBD1
clone size: .
J gene: TRBJ1-6
V gene: TRBV5-1

CDR3 DNA: TGTGCCAGCAGGACCCACGGGGGGGGGTACGAGCAGTACTTC
CDR3 protein: CASRTHGGGYEQYF
D gene: TRBD2
clone size: .
J gene: TRBJ2-7
V gene: TRBV7-8

CDR3 DNA: TGTGCCAGCAGCCAAGATATGGGGGGGACCTACAATGAGCAGTTCTTC
CDR3 protein: CASSQDMGGTYNEQFF
D gene: TRBD2
clone size: .
J gene: TRBJ2-1
V gene: TRBV4-2

CDR3 DNA: TGCGCCAGCAGCGGGGGACAGGGGGTGGGAAATGAGCAGTTCTTC
CDR3 protein: CASSGGQGVGNEQFF
D gene: TRBD1
clone size: .
J gene: TRBJ2-1
V gene: TRBV5-1

CDR3 DNA: TGTGCCAGCATCGACGCGGGGACTAGACCTTACGAGCAGTACTTC
CDR3 protein: CASIDAGTRPYEQYF
D gene: TRBD2
clone size: few
J gene: TRBJ2-7
V gene: TRBV28

CDR3 DNA: TGTGCCAGCAGCTTTGGTATAGCGGGATACTCCTACAATGAGCAGTTCTTC
CDR3 protein: CASSFGIAGYSYNEQFF
D gene: TRBD2
clone size: once
J gene: TRBJ2-1
V gene: TRBV5-6

CDR3 DNA: TGTGCCAGCAGCTTAACCAGCGGGGGGGACACCGGGGAGCTGTTTTTT
CDR3 protein: CASSLTSGGDTGELFF
D gene: TRBD2
clone size: .
J gene: TRBJ2-2
V gene: TRBV7-9